This entry lists 31 T cell receptor beta chains sequenced from one sample in a study of cytomegalovirus exposure and HLA in healthy donors. Amplification used 60 Vbeta primers and 13 Jbeta primers. The protocol was immunoSEQ multiplex PCR, while the TCRdb copy is restricted to in-frame clones and leaves out a portion. The sample has about 93,000 clones, roughly 79% seen once. Sequenced: PBMCs. The receptors were gathered from a man between 25 and 39 years old in good health and CMV-seronegative.

This rearrangement joins TRBV6-5 to TRBJ2-7; 7 positions agree with TRBD1. The germline gives CDR1 MNHEY, CDR2 SVGAGI. The CDR3 has 13 residues. V shed 4 bases and J 6 bases; nucleotides not matched to a gene: 6. This chain's CDR3 is CASSSGQDGEQYF. DNA of the CDR3: TGTGCCAGCAGTTCCGGACAGGACGGCGAGCAGTACTTC.

This chain connects TRBV2 to TRBJ1-2; perhaps TRBD1 as D (5 bases). The V gene lost 7 bases and the J gene lost 5 bases, with 17 bases spanning the gap. This CDR3 has 14 amino acids. Germline V gene sequence: CDR1 SNHLY, CDR2 FYNNEI. The CDR3 bases are TGTGCCAGCATGCGTAATTTAGGGGTTTATGGCTACACCTTC. This encodes CASMRNLGVYGYTF.

V is TRBV12-5 and J is TRBJ1-2; D may be TRBD1 (6 bases). The CDR3 spans 15 residues. Germline CDR1 is LGHNT and CDR2 is FRNRAP. Trimming pared 9 bases from V and 0 bases from J, leaving 17 bases between. The chain's CDR3 is CASAGGGLANYGYTF. CDR3 in DNA: TGTGCTAGCGCGGGGGGGGGCCTAGCTAACTATGGCTACACCTTC. Full variable domain (rest looked up from reference TRBV12-5 and TRBJ1-2): DARVTQTPRHKVTEMGQEVTMRCQPILGHNTVFWYRQTMMQGLELLAYFRNRAPLDDSGMPKDRFSAEMPDATLATLKIQPSEPRDSAVYFCASAGGGLANYGYTFGSGTRLTVV.

This chain connects TRBV2 to TRBJ2-3; the match to TRBD2 covers 12 bases. Germline-derived CDR1 and CDR2 are SNHLY and FYNNEI. The V gene end was trimmed by 3 bases and the J gene end by 6 bases; junction bases not matched to a gene: 4. This CDR3 has 15 residues. CDR3 residues: CASSDPSGGGDTQYF. The CDR3 coding sequence is TGTGCCAGCAGTGACCCTAGCGGGGGGGGTGATACGCAGTATTTT.

In its sample, this clone was seen once. The chain couples TRBV7-2 to TRBJ2-1; no clear D. The CDR3 consists of 14 residues. V was pared by 4 bases and J by 7 bases, with 14 bases between. The germline V gene encodes CDR1 SGHTA and CDR2 FQGNSA. CDR3 coding DNA: TGTGCCAGCAGCTCACCCTACGCATGGAATGAGCAGTTCTTC. It is translated as CASSSPYAWNEQFF.

The V and J genes are TRBV6-6 and TRBJ2-5, with 9 bases lining up with TRBD2. CDR3 length equals 15 residues. After removal of 6 bases from V and 2 bases from J, the junction contained 7 bases not matched to a gene. Germline-derived CDR1 and CDR2 are MNHNY and SVGAGI (reference sequence). The CDR3 reads CASSAGGLIQETQYF. CDR3 DNA sequence: TGTGCCAGCAGCGCGGGGGGGTTAATTCAAGAGACCCAGTACTTC.

The V and J genes are TRBV7-9 and TRBJ1-2; D is unresolved. Germline CDR1 and CDR2: SEHNR and FQNEAQ (reference sequence). Between the trimmed V and J ends, which lost 1 base and 5 bases, there was a span of 14 bases. The CDR3 runs to 15 residues. CDR3 amino acids: CASSLDSAARYGYTF. CDR3 nucleotide sequence: TGTGCCAGCAGCTTAGATAGTGCCGCGAGATATGGCTACACCTTC.

The chain recombines TRBV9 with TRBJ2-2; a possible D gene is TRBD2 (5 bases). The CDR3 totals 15 residues. V was cut by 1 base and J by 0 bases, with 7 bases left in between. Germline V CDR1 and CDR2: SGDLS, YYNGEE. CDR3 bases: TGTGCCAGCAGCGTACGGACTCCGAACACCGGGGAGCTGTTTTTT. Translation gives CASSVRTPNTGELFF.

This rearrangement joins TRBV27 to TRBJ2-3, with D perhaps matching TRBD2 (5 bases). The germline gives CDR1 MNHEY, CDR2 SMNVEV (reference sequence). Trimming removed 5 bases from V and 3 bases from J, with 15 bases in between. This CDR3 spans 15 amino acids. The DNA of the CDR3 is TGTGCCAGCAGTGGGATAGGGAGTGAAACAGATACGCAGTATTTT. It yields the protein CASSGIGSETDTQYF.

Remarks on this clone: Germline is not matched at one junction end, which may reflect a read error. V is TRBV7-9 and J is TRBJ1-1; no clear D gene. The germline gives CDR1 SEHNR, CDR2 FQNEAQ (reference sequence). The CDR3 covers 12 residues. CDR3 sequence: CSSSPGRTEAFF. The CDR3 DNA reads TGTTCCAGCAGCCCGGGGAGAACTGAAGCTTTCTTT.

The chain recombines TRBV9 with TRBJ2-3, with D perhaps TRBD2 (6 bases). The V end lost 0 bases, the J end lost 1 base, and 9 bases lay between the germline ends. The CDR3 has 15 amino acids. Germline assignment: CDR1 SGDLS and CDR2 YYNGEE. The CDR3 sequence is CASSVGPSGTDTQYF. The CDR3 nucleotides read TGTGCCAGCAGCGTAGGGCCTAGCGGCACAGATACGCAGTATTTT.

The chain has TRBV7-2 and TRBJ1-1; maybe TRBD1 (6 bases). Germline V gene lookup returns CDR1 SGHTA and CDR2 FQGNSA. Trimming pared 2 bases from V and 3 bases from J, leaving 10 bases between. This CDR3 comprises 14 residues. This CDR3 is CASSLQGMDTEAFF. Written as DNA, the CDR3 is TGTGCCAGCAGCTTACAGGGGATGGACACTGAAGCTTTCTTT.

This chain uses TRBV7-8 with TRBJ1-1; weak D call: TRBD1 (5 bases). The CDR3 is 15 amino acids. Per the germline V gene, CDR1 is SGHVS and CDR2 is FQNEAQ. V was clipped by 6 bases and J by 7 bases, with 21 bases between them. CDR3 bases: TGTGCCAGCAGACTCCTATACCAGGGTGGAGTTGAAGCTTTCTTT. Protein product: CASRLLYQGGVEAFF.

The V gene is TRBV27, the J gene TRBJ1-4; unclear D gene. Germline CDR1 is MNHEY and CDR2 is SMNVEV (reference sequence). The CDR3 length is 12 residues. V was pared by 7 bases and J by 10 bases, with 13 bases between. The CDR3 sequence: CASTSAGGKLFF. The CDR3 bases are TGTGCCAGCACCTCGGCCGGCGGAAAACTGTTTTTT.

This clone was seen a few times. The chain has TRBV2 and TRBJ1-1; 8 positions agree with TRBD1. Trimming took 4 bases from V and 5 from J; bases not matched to a gene: 9. CDR3 length: 15 residues. Per the germline V gene, CDR1 is SNHLY and CDR2 is FYNNEI. The CDR3 DNA is TGTGCCAGCAGTGTGAAAGGACAGGGTGGGACTGAAGCTTTCTTT. This codes for CASSVKGQGGTEAFF.

The chain is built from TRBV7-2 and TRBJ1-1; D gene uncertain. The V gene's germline CDR1 is SGHTA and CDR2 FQGNSA. The CDR3 covers 12 residues. V lost 5 bases and J 9 bases, leaving 13 bases between the germline ends. CDR3: CASSPGPPKAFF. CDR3 nucleotides: TGTGCCAGCAGCCCGGGTCCCCCCAAAGCTTTCTTT.

The V gene is TRBV5-1, the J gene TRBJ2-3; 9 bases map to TRBD1. Germline V gene lookup returns CDR1 SGHRS and CDR2 YFSETQ. This CDR3 comprises 15 residues. V shed 4 bases and J 0 bases; nucleotides not matched to a gene: 3. The CDR3 reads CASSTGQGSTDTQYF. CDR3 coding DNA: TGCGCCAGCAGCACCGGACAGGGGAGCACAGATACGCAGTATTTT.

In DNA form, the CDR3 reads TGTGCCAGCAGCTTACTTGGACTAGCGGGAGACGCCGGGGAGCTGTTTTTT. Its protein product is CASSLLGLAGDAGELFF. The chain is built from TRBV7-3 and TRBJ2-2; 13 bases align to TRBD2. CDR3 length: 17 residues. Trimming at V came to 2 bases and at J to 6 bases, leaving 6 bases not matched to a gene. Per germline, CDR1 SGHTA and CDR2 FQGTGA.

The genes are TRBV9 and TRBJ2-1; 7 bases fit TRBD2. This CDR3 spans 12 amino acids. J gave up 12 bases and V 4 bases, and 7 bases lay outside the gene matches. Germline V CDR1 and CDR2: SGDLS, YYNGEE. The CDR3 DNA is TGTGCCAGCAGCTCAACCGGGGAGGGGCAGTTCTTC. Translation: CASSSTGEGQFF.

The chain recombines TRBV9 with TRBJ1-1, with 9 bases that match TRBD1. The CDR3 contains 19 residues. Looked up from germline, CDR1 is SGDLS and CDR2 is YYNGEE. Unmatched junction bases numbered 16, after V lost 4 bases and J lost 0 bases. CDR3 bases: TGTGCCAGCAGCCCTCGAGGGGGGACAGGGCTTTCAATGAACACTGAAGCTTTCTTT. The encoded protein is CASSPRGGTGLSMNTEAFF.

The V and J genes are TRBV11-1 and TRBJ2-7, with D maybe TRBD2 (5 bases). Germline V CDR1 and CDR2: SGHAT, FQDESV (reference sequence). The length of the CDR3 is 13 residues. V lost 1 base, J lost 3 bases, and 7 bases lay in between. The CDR3 DNA is TGTGCCAGCAGCTTAGAGGGAGACTACGAGCAGTACTTC. It is translated as CASSLEGDYEQYF. Full variable domain (rest looked up from reference TRBV11-1 and TRBJ2-7): EAEVAQSPRYKITEKSQAVAFWCDPISGHATLYWYRQILGQGPELLVQFQDESVVDDSQLPKDRFSAERLKGVDSTLKIQPAELGDSAMYLCASSLEGDYEQYFGPGTRLTVT.

This chain links TRBV15 with TRBJ1-1; 7 bases line up with TRBD1. J gave up 4 bases and V 0 bases, and 2 bases lay outside the gene matches. The CDR3 covers 14 residues. Germline V gene lookup returns CDR1 LNHNV and CDR2 YYDKDF (reference sequence). CDR3 coding DNA: TGTGCCACCAGCAGAGAGACAGGGATCACTGAAGCTTTCTTT. Its protein is CATSRETGITEAFF.

CDR3 DNA sequence: TGTGCCAGCAGTGTTTCGGGTGCGGATACGCAGTATTTT. Its protein product is CASSVSGADTQYF. The chain carries TRBV5-8 and TRBJ2-3; D is uncertain. Trimming removed 5 bases at V and 6 bases at J, with 13 bases between. This CDR3 region has 13 residues. Germline loops: CDR1 SGHTS, CDR2 YDEGEE.

The chain couples TRBV5-8 to TRBJ1-4, with D uncertain. This CDR3 region has 15 residues. In germline, CDR1 is SGHTS, CDR2 YDEGEE. Trimming removed 4 bases at V and 6 bases at J, with 16 bases between. CDR3 residues: CASSPGVRFDEKLFF. The CDR3 nucleotides are TGTGCCAGCAGCCCCGGGGTACGTTTTGATGAAAAACTGTTTTTT.

This rearrangement joins TRBV14 to TRBJ2-3; no definite D call. Germline values: CDR1 SGHDN, CDR2 FVKESK. Trimming removed 4 bases from V and 1 base from J, with 9 bases in between. The CDR3 has 14 residues. The CDR3 sequence is CASSLGGGTDTQYF. CDR3 nucleotides: TGTGCCAGCAGCCTTGGCGGAGGCACAGATACGCAGTATTTT.

This chain joins TRBV10-3 and TRBJ2-5; TRBD2 is a possible D gene (5 bases). The V and J ends lost 3 bases and 5 bases respectively, with 22 bases between them. Germline CDR1 is ENHRY and CDR2 is SYGVKD. The CDR3 consists of 17 residues. The CDR3 reads CAISDPIGRAKAETQYF. The CDR3 DNA follows: TGTGCCATCAGTGATCCTATAGGGCGGGCTAAGGCCGAGACCCAGTACTTC.

V is TRBV5-1 and J is TRBJ1-3; D possibly corresponds to TRBD1 (6 bases). Germline V gene lookup returns CDR1 SGHRS and CDR2 YFSETQ. V lost 4 bases, J lost 0 bases, and 14 bases lay in between. The CDR3 sequence is 16 residues long. CDR3 in amino acids: CASSRGQLPSGNTIYF. In nucleotides, the CDR3 is TGCGCCAGCAGCCGCGGACAGCTACCCTCTGGAAACACCATATATTTT.

The chain recombines TRBV7-9 with TRBJ1-6; 9 bases are a match to TRBD1. Germline values: CDR1 SEHNR, CDR2 FQNEAQ (reference sequence). The CDR3 has 15 amino acids. V shed 2 bases, J shed 6 bases, and the junction held 2 bases outside the gene matches. CDR3 loop: CASSLRGQGNSPLHF. Written as DNA, the CDR3 is TGTGCCAGCAGCTTACGGGGACAGGGTAATTCACCCCTCCACTTT. Full variable domain (remainder filled in from reference TRBV7-9 and TRBJ1-6): DTGVSQNPRHKITKRGQNVTFRCDPISEHNRLYWYRQTLGQGPEFLTYFQNEAQLEKSRLLSDRFSAERPKGSFSTLEIQRTEQGDSAMYLCASSLRGQGNSPLHFGNGTRLTVT.

The CDR3 bases are TGTGCCAGCAGCTCGGGGACAGCAGGTGAAGCTTTCTTT. Protein sequence: CASSSGTAGEAFF. V usage is TRBV5-6 and J usage is TRBJ1-1, with TRBD1 matching over 7 bases. With V trimmed by 3 bases and J by 7 bases, 6 bases remained unmatched. Germline V gene lookup returns CDR1 SGHDT and CDR2 YYEEEE. This CDR3 has 13 amino acids.

The chain employs TRBV5-1 and TRBJ1-1, with TRBD1 matching 7 bases. Trimming took 4 bases from V and 0 from J; bases not matched to a gene: 12. This CDR3 has 17 residues. The V gene's germline CDR1 is SGHRS and CDR2 YFSETQ. The CDR3 DNA reads as TGCGCCAGCAGCCCCCCAATGTTGGGGACAGTGAACACTGAAGCTTTCTTT. Translating it yields CASSPPMLGTVNTEAFF.

The genes are TRBV7-2 and TRBJ2-1, with TRBD2 identical over 8 bases. The length of the CDR3 is 18 residues. The germline gives CDR1 SGHTA, CDR2 FQGNSA. V lost 1 base and J lost 1; bases outside the gene matches: 9. CDR3 DNA: TGTGCCAGCAGCTTAGAGGCGTTAGCGGGGAAATCCTACAATGAGCAGTTCTTC. Translated, it gives CASSLEALAGKSYNEQFF.